Shown below are 17 T cell receptor beta chains from a single sample sequenced in a study of blood T cell repertoires in COVID-19. Profiling relied on immunoSEQ multiplex PCR, and the TCRdb table lists in-frame clones only, not all of them. The table shows more than 250,000 clones, with more than 80% occurring only once. The material sequenced was peripheral blood. Receptors were obtained from a man younger than 35 who had recovered from COVID-19.

The gene calls are TRBV9 and TRBJ2-1; TRBD2 agrees at 9 bases. This CDR3 comprises 17 residues. V was clipped by 7 bases and J by 7 bases; unmatched bases: 18. The germline gives CDR1 SGDLS, CDR2 YYNGEE. This CDR3 reads CASSLVGGGAFNNEQFF. The DNA of the CDR3 is TGTGCCAGCTCCTTGGTCGGCGGGGGGGCTTTTAATAATGAGCAGTTCTTC.

The V and J genes are TRBV7-8 and TRBJ1-5, with TRBD1 identical over 10 bases. The CDR3 sequence is 14 residues long. J gave up 4 bases and V 3 bases, and 0 bases lay outside the gene matches. Germline V lookup: CDR1 SGHVS, CDR2 FQNEAQ. The CDR3 loop is CASSLGQGNQPQHF. In DNA form, the CDR3 reads TGTGCCAGCAGCTTGGGACAGGGGAATCAGCCCCAGCATTTT.

The V and J genes are TRBV5-4 and TRBJ1-4; D is perhaps TRBD1 (6 bases). Trimming left V 4 bases short and J 12 bases short, with 22 bases between. The CDR3 totals 15 residues. CDR1 and CDR2 (germline): SGHNT, YYREEE (reference sequence). CDR3 amino acids: CASSKIVGGFEELFF. The CDR3 DNA follows: TGTGCCAGCAGCAAAATTGTAGGGGGATTTGAGGAACTGTTTTTT. The whole variable domain, remainder taken from reference TRBV5-4 and TRBJ1-4, is ETGVTQSPTHLIKTRGQQVTLRCSSQSGHNTVSWYQQALGQGPQFIFQYYREEENGRGNFPPRFSGLQFPNYSSELNVNALELDDSALYLCASSKIVGGFEELFFGSGTQLSVL.

The chain couples TRBV19 to TRBJ1-5; maybe TRBD1 (6 bases). The V and J ends lost 1 base and 7 bases respectively, with 11 bases between them. The CDR3 spans 14 residues. Per germline, CDR1 LNHDA and CDR2 SQIVND (reference sequence). The CDR3 here is CASSIAGAQQPQHF. CDR3 bases: TGTGCCAGTAGTATAGCAGGGGCCCAGCAGCCCCAGCATTTT.

V and J are TRBV7-2 and TRBJ1-4; 7 bases are a match to TRBD1. The CDR3 extends over 16 amino acids. Trimming cost V 4 bases and J 7 bases; bases outside gene matches: 12. Germline CDR1 and CDR2: SGHTA and FQGNSA. CDR3: CASSSSPTGRVEKLFF. CDR3 bases: TGTGCCAGCAGCTCCAGCCCGACAGGGCGGGTTGAAAAACTGTTTTTT.

Remarks on this clone: The same CDR3 also results from other DNA sequences found in this sample. The chain is built from TRBV19 and TRBJ2-7; no firm D call. V was shortened by 3 bases and J by 4 bases, with 7 bases between the two germline ends. Looked up from germline, CDR1 is LNHDA and CDR2 is SQIVND (reference sequence). This CDR3 spans 12 amino acids. The CDR3 DNA sequence: TGTGCCAGTAGTATCTCCGGTTACGAGCAGTACTTC. Translated, it gives CASSISGYEQYF.

This clone came up a few times. V is TRBV2 and J is TRBJ1-6; 8 nucleotides agree with TRBD1. Losses at the gene ends were 3 bases for V and 0 bases for J; bases not matched to a gene: 10. This CDR3 has 19 residues. Germline V gene data show CDR1 as SNHLY and CDR2 as FYNNEI. The CDR3 bases are TGTGCCAGCAGTGACAGGGGGCGCCTTAAGGGCTCCTATAATTCACCCCTCCACTTT. It yields the protein CASSDRGRLKGSYNSPLHF.

The rearrangement links TRBV9 to TRBJ2-1; 8 bases are shared with TRBD2. In germline, CDR1 is SGDLS, CDR2 YYNGEE. The CDR3 covers 18 residues. The junction had 20 bases not matched to a gene; V was cut back by 3 bases and J by 9 bases. CDR3 protein: CASSASLGTGGPWSEQFF. DNA of the CDR3: TGTGCCAGCAGCGCTTCCCTTGGGACGGGAGGGCCGTGGAGTGAGCAGTTCTTC.

The chain links TRBV12-3 or TRBV12-4 to TRBJ2-1; unclear D gene. The CDR3 is 11 amino acids. The V end lost 6 bases, the J end lost 5 bases, and 5 bases lay between the germline ends. The CDR3 is CASRFDNEQFF. The CDR3 nucleotides are TGTGCCAGCAGATTCGACAATGAGCAGTTCTTC.

The CDR3 nucleotides are TGTGCCAGCAGCCAAGTCTTTGGCGGGCCCACAGATACGCAGTATTTT. Its translation: CASSQVFGGPTDTQYF. The chain recombines TRBV3-1 (or the pseudogene TRBV3-2) with TRBJ2-3, with a possible D match to TRBD2 (5 bases). Germline V CDR1 and CDR2: LGHDT, YNNKEL (reference sequence). Trimming took 1 base from V and 2 from J, leaving 13 bases between them. The CDR3 spans 16 residues.

The CDR3 DNA sequence: TGTGCCAGCAGCCAAACAGGGGGCTTTCAGCCCCAGCATTTT. Its translation: CASSQTGGFQPQHF. The chain uses TRBV16 and TRBJ1-5, with 9 nucleotides matching TRBD1. This CDR3 is built from 14 residues. The trim removed 2 bases at V and 6 bases at J, leaving 2 bases unmatched. Germline CDR1 KGHSY, CDR2 FQNENV.

This rearrangement joins TRBV7-2 to TRBJ2-1, with 13 bases lining up with TRBD2. From germline, CDR1 is SGHTA and CDR2 FQGNSA. The CDR3 runs to 18 residues. V lost 5 bases to trimming and J lost 2 bases; unmatched junction nucleotides: 9. CDR3 in DNA: TGTGCCAGCAGCCCCGGGACTAGCGGGACTTTAACCTACAATGAGCAGTTCTTC. Protein product: CASSPGTSGTLTYNEQFF.

V gene TRBV5-1 combines with J gene TRBJ2-6; tentative D call: TRBD1 (5 bases). The CDR3 extends over 19 amino acids. The germline CDR1 and CDR2 sequences are SGHRS and YFSETQ. V was clipped by 0 bases and J by 0 bases, with 16 bases between them. CDR3 residues: CASSLEQALGPSGANVLTF. The CDR3 DNA follows: TGCGCCAGCAGCTTGGAACAGGCTCTCGGTCCCTCTGGGGCCAACGTCCTGACTTTC.

The V call is TRBV5-4, the J call TRBJ2-7, with 11 nucleotides matching TRBD1. Per the germline V gene, CDR1 is SGHNT and CDR2 is YYREEE (reference sequence). The CDR3 has 15 amino acids. The junction had 5 bases not matched to a gene; V was cut back by 4 bases and J by 2 bases. The CDR3 loop is CASSPGTGGPYEQYF. The CDR3 DNA sequence: TGTGCCAGCAGCCCCGGGACAGGGGGACCCTACGAGCAGTACTTC. Supplemented by reference TRBV5-4 and TRBJ2-7, the full variable domain reads ETGVTQSPTHLIKTRGQQVTLRCSSQSGHNTVSWYQQALGQGPQFIFQYYREEENGRGNFPPRFSGLQFPNYSSELNVNALELDDSALYLCASSPGTGGPYEQYFGPGTRLTVT.

The rearrangement links TRBV19 to TRBJ2-1, with D perhaps TRBD2 (6 bases). The CDR3 covers 14 residues. Germline loops: CDR1 LNHDA, CDR2 SQIVND (reference sequence). Trimming took 6 bases from V and 2 from J, leaving 11 bases between them. CDR3: CASRAGLTYNEQFF. In DNA, the CDR3 is TGTGCCAGTAGGGCGGGGTTGACCTACAATGAGCAGTTCTTC.

The CDR3 loop reads CASSPDRENTEAFF. CDR3 nucleotide sequence: TGTGCCAGCTCACCAGACAGGGAGAACACTGAAGCTTTCTTT. The genes are TRBV18 and TRBJ1-1, with TRBD1 matching over 7 bases. This CDR3 is built from 14 residues. V dropped 2 bases and J dropped 1; count of bases not matched to a gene: 1. The germline V gene has CDR1 KGHSH and CDR2 LQKENI.

CDR3 sequence (DNA): TGTGCCAGCAGTTACTGGGGTTACGGGGGGGCCTACAATGAGCAGTTCTTC. Translating it yields CASSYWGYGGAYNEQFF. The V and J genes are TRBV6-2 or TRBV6-3 and TRBJ2-1; 8 bases agree with TRBD2. V lost 1 base and J lost 2; bases outside the gene matches: 7. The CDR3 runs to 17 residues. Germline lookup yields CDR1 MNHEY and CDR2 SVGEGT.